Below, one TCR beta chain is given with its context. Its antigen is not identified. MiXCR, applied by TCRdb to the 5' RACE reads, yields one record per CDR3 protein. This sample has around 90,000 distinct CDR3 sequences, with over 13% found just once. CDR3 length: 13 amino acids. V lost 3 bases, J lost 9 bases, and 3 bases stayed unmatched. Germline V gene data show CDR1 as MDHEN and CDR2 as SYDVKM. The data belong to a study of T-cell memory formation after mild COVID-19. Study-wide findings and caveats: Cross-reactive memory appears to have joined, as suggested by some responding clones showing up in pre-infection memory.

The chain couples TRBV28 to TRBJ2-1, with 9 nucleotides matching TRBD2. The specimen was PBMCs or a T cell subset sorted from them (not recorded which). This sequence originates from a man aged 18-30 years who had mild COVID-19 (a few samples of this study predate the infection). Cell type and time point are not known. The CDR3 sequence: CASSLSGGTEQFF. CDR3 in DNA: TGTGCCAGCAGTTTGAGCGGGGGGACTGAGCAGTTCTTC.